Below are 31 T cell receptor beta chains sequenced from a single sample in a study of T cell responses to AZD1222 COVID-19 vaccine. Some clones are missing from TCRdb's copy, which holds only in-frame ones; the method was immunoSEQ multiplex PCR. The sample yields some 130,000 clones, roughly 90% seen once. The sample consisted of peripheral blood, taken on day 0 of AZD1222 vaccination. Receptors were obtained from an adult in good health.

The rearrangement joins TRBV19 to TRBJ2-7, with D perhaps matching TRBD1 (5 bases). CDR1 and CDR2 (germline): LNHDA, SQIVND (reference sequence). With 6 bases removed from V and 0 bases from J, the gap between germline ends came to 9 bases. This CDR3 comprises 13 residues. CDR3 amino acids: CASRRQGSYEQYF. DNA of the CDR3: TGTGCCAGTAGGCGCCAGGGCTCCTACGAGCAGTACTTC. The full variable domain, its missing parts supplied by reference TRBV19 and TRBJ2-7, is DGGITQSPKYLFRKEGQNVTLSCEQNLNHDAMYWYRQDPGQGLRLIYYSQIVNDFQKGDIAEGYSVSREKKESFPLTVTSAQKNPTAFYLCASRRQGSYEQYFGPGTRLTVT.

The chain has TRBV30 and TRBJ1-1; the D gene is possibly TRBD1 (5 bases). In germline, CDR1 is GTSNPN, CDR2 SVGIG (reference sequence). Trimming removed 2 bases from V and 2 bases from J, with 15 bases in between. The CDR3 consists of 15 residues. The CDR3 sequence is CAWSLAGLGNTEAFF. The DNA of the CDR3 is TGTGCCTGGAGTTTGGCGGGACTGGGAAACACTGAAGCTTTCTTT.

V is TRBV12-3 or TRBV12-4 and J is TRBJ1-2, with D maybe TRBD1 (6 bases). Deletions cut 5 bases from V and 2 bases from J, with 9 bases between. The length of the CDR3 is 13 residues. This CDR3 is CASSPGQNYGYTF. DNA for the CDR3: TGTGCCAGCAGTCCCGGACAGAACTATGGCTACACCTTC.

This clone was seen once. The J gene is TRBJ2-7, the V gene TRBV7-2, with TRBD2 identical over 12 bases. This CDR3 comprises 15 residues. Trimming removed 4 bases from V and 2 bases from J; junction bases left unmatched: 3. Per the germline V gene, CDR1 is SGHTA and CDR2 is FQGNSA. CDR3 protein: CASSSGLAGTYEQYF. CDR3 DNA: TGTGCCAGCAGCTCTGGACTAGCGGGGACCTACGAGCAGTACTTC. The complete variable domain, with remaining parts taken from reference TRBV7-2 and TRBJ2-7, reads GAGVSQSPSNKVTEKGKDVELRCDPISGHTALYWYRQSLGQGLEFLIYFQGNSAPDKSGLPSDRFSAERTGGSVSTLTIQRTQQEDSAVYLCASSSGLAGTYEQYFGPGTRLTVT.

The chain is built from TRBV29-1 and TRBJ2-2, with 8 bases lining up with TRBD1. This CDR3 comprises 13 residues. V was pared by 7 bases and J by 7 bases, with 8 bases of the junction left unmatched. Per the germline V gene, CDR1 is SQVTM and CDR2 is ANQGSEA. The CDR3 nucleotides are TGCAGCGCCTCGACAGGGGACCGCGGGGAGCTGTTTTTT. Its protein is CSASTGDRGELFF.

The chain has TRBV7-2 and TRBJ1-3; unclear D gene. Trimming took 1 base from V and 0 from J, leaving 7 bases between them. Per the germline V gene, CDR1 is SGHTA and CDR2 is FQGNSA. The CDR3 extends over 15 amino acids. CDR3 sequence reads: CASSLVLGSGNTIYF. CDR3 nucleotides: TGTGCCAGCAGCTTAGTTCTGGGCTCTGGAAACACCATATATTTT.

The chain recombines TRBV27 with TRBJ2-2, with a possible D match to TRBD2 (6 bases). V lost 6 bases and J 3 bases, leaving 23 bases between the germline ends. Per the germline V gene, CDR1 is MNHEY and CDR2 is SMNVEV (reference sequence). CDR3 length: 18 residues. The CDR3 region is CASRGGLGVSLYTGELFF. CDR3 bases: TGTGCCAGCAGGGGGGGTTTAGGAGTCTCGCTCTACACCGGGGAGCTGTTTTTT.

CDR3: CASSLMNEQYF. Here the CDR3 DNA reads TGTGCCAGCAGCTTGATGAACGAGCAGTACTTC. The rearrangement links TRBV5-6 to TRBJ2-7; D unresolved. Between the trimmed V and J ends, which lost 1 base and 5 bases, there was a span of 4 bases. In germline, CDR1 is SGHDT, CDR2 YYEEEE. The CDR3 has 11 residues. Filled out from reference TRBV5-6 and TRBJ2-7, the complete variable domain reads DAGVTQSPTHLIKTRGQQVTLRCSPKSGHDTVSWYQQALGQGPQFIFQYYEEEERQRGNFPDRFSGHQFPNYSSELNVNALLLGDSALYLCASSLMNEQYFGPGTRLTVT.

The chain combines TRBV5-6 with TRBJ1-2, with no clear D. The CDR3 consists of 14 residues. Germline V lookup: CDR1 SGHDT, CDR2 YYEEEE. V dropped 0 bases and J dropped 8 bases, with 14 bases sitting between them. CDR3 protein: CASSLGEVRKGYTF. The CDR3 DNA sequence: TGTGCCAGCAGCTTGGGTGAGGTGCGGAAAGGCTACACCTTC. The full variable domain, rest sourced from reference TRBV5-6 and TRBJ1-2, is DAGVTQSPTHLIKTRGQQVTLRCSPKSGHDTVSWYQQALGQGPQFIFQYYEEEERQRGNFPDRFSGHQFPNYSSELNVNALLLGDSALYLCASSLGEVRKGYTFGSGTRLTVV.

The CDR3 nucleotides read TGCGCCAGCAGCTCCGACGGATACTATGGCTACACCTTC. Protein sequence: CASSSDGYYGYTF. This sequence joins TRBV5-1 and TRBJ1-2; no firm D call. Looked up from germline, CDR1 is SGHRS and CDR2 is YFSETQ. V lost 3 bases and J 3 bases, leaving 9 bases between the germline ends. This CDR3 has 13 amino acids.

This rearrangement joins TRBV15 to TRBJ1-2; 8 nucleotides agree with TRBD1. Trimming at V came to 5 bases and at J to 8 bases, leaving 10 bases not matched to a gene. This CDR3 is 14 amino acids long. In germline, CDR1 is LNHNV, CDR2 YYDKDF (reference sequence). The CDR3, as DNA: TGTGCCACCAGCCCTACACAGGGGGGTAGGGGCTACACCTTC. Translated, it gives CATSPTQGGRGYTF.

The chain employs TRBV27 and TRBJ2-7; D might be TRBD2 (7 bases). CDR3 length: 16 residues. The V and J ends lost 5 bases and 2 bases respectively, with 19 bases between them. Looked up from germline, CDR1 is MNHEY and CDR2 is SMNVEV (reference sequence). The CDR3 loop reads CASSEEGGAYPYEQYF. The DNA of the CDR3 is TGTGCCAGCAGTGAGGAAGGGGGGGCCTATCCCTACGAGCAGTACTTC.

The chain couples TRBV2 to TRBJ1-5, with a tentative D call TRBD1 (5 bases). CDR1 is SNHLY, CDR2 FYNNEI, per germline. V lost 1 base and J 2 bases, leaving 12 bases between the germline ends. The CDR3 consists of 16 residues. In DNA, the CDR3 is TGTGCCAGCAGTGAAGTTAGGGGATACCGCAATCAGCCCCAGCATTTT. It codes for CASSEVRGYRNQPQHF.

This chain uses TRBV24-1 with TRBJ2-2; 7 positions match TRBD1. The CDR3 loop spans 15 amino acids. V dropped 8 bases and J dropped 0; count of bases not matched to a gene: 5. Germline CDR1 reads KGHDR; CDR2 reads SFDVKD. CDR3 coding DNA: TGTGCCACCACCCCGGGACAGCCGAACACCGGGGAGCTGTTTTTT. Protein product: CATTPGQPNTGELFF.

The rearrangement uses TRBV7-2 and TRBJ1-3; D unclear. This CDR3 is 17 amino acids long. Trimming removed 6 bases from V and 0 bases from J, with 18 bases in between. Per the germline V gene, CDR1 is SGHTA and CDR2 is FQGNSA. This chain's CDR3 is CASSPFPGFNSGNTIYF. CDR3 nucleotide sequence: TGTGCCAGCAGTCCCTTTCCCGGCTTCAACTCTGGAAACACCATATATTTT. Together with reference TRBV7-2 and TRBJ1-3, the CDR3 gives the full variable domain: GAGVSQSPSNKVTEKGKDVELRCDPISGHTALYWYRQSLGQGLEFLIYFQGNSAPDKSGLPSDRFSAERTGGSVSTLTIQRTQQEDSAVYLCASSPFPGFNSGNTIYFGEGSWLTVV.

This clone appeared a single time. The J gene is TRBJ2-5, the V gene TRBV30, with TRBD2 matching 9 bases. Per the germline V gene, CDR1 is GTSNPN and CDR2 is SVGIG (reference sequence). This CDR3 has 15 amino acids. J lost 1 base, V lost 4 bases, and 7 bases had no gene match. CDR3 DNA: TGTGCCTGGACGAGGGGCGGGAGGGCCCAAGAGACCCAGTACTTC. This sequence encodes CAWTRGGRAQETQYF.

This chain links TRBV5-6 with TRBJ2-7; D possibly corresponds to TRBD1 (6 bases). V was shortened by 4 bases and J by 3 bases, with 14 bases between the two germline ends. Germline assignment: CDR1 SGHDT and CDR2 YYEEEE. CDR3 length: 14 residues. The CDR3 region has the DNA TGTGCCAGCAGCCGATGGACAGTCTTCTACGAGCAGTACTTC. Encoded protein: CASSRWTVFYEQYF.

This clone was recorded once. The J gene is TRBJ2-7, the V gene TRBV6-5; no clear D gene. This CDR3 region has 12 residues. Deletions cut 6 bases from V and 3 bases from J, with 9 bases between. Germline lookup yields CDR1 MNHEY and CDR2 SVGAGI. CDR3 nucleotide sequence: TGTGCCAGCAGACAAGACGGCTACGAGCAGTACTTC. It encodes CASRQDGYEQYF.

The chain employs TRBV19 and TRBJ1-4; maybe TRBD1 (6 bases). The CDR3 loop spans 14 amino acids. Trimming removed 4 bases from V and 14 bases from J, with 20 bases in between. Germline values: CDR1 LNHDA, CDR2 SQIVND (reference sequence). Here the CDR3 DNA reads TGTGCCAGTAGTACCACCGTGACAGGAGGTGAGCTGTTTTTT. This encodes CASSTTVTGGELFF.

J is TRBJ1-3 and V is TRBV5-1; D is unclear. Germline lookup yields CDR1 SGHRS and CDR2 YFSETQ. The CDR3 is 15 residues long. V lost 3 bases and J lost 0, with 10 bases in between. The CDR3 DNA follows: TGCGCCAGCAGCTCACAGACGGCCTCTGGAAACACCATATATTTT. Amino acid sequence: CASSSQTASGNTIYF.

The J gene is TRBJ1-6, the V gene TRBV5-8; D might be TRBD1 (5 bases). The CDR3 sequence is 16 residues long. CDR1 is SGHTS and CDR2 is YDEGEE in the germline V gene. V lost 3 bases, J lost 6 bases, and 16 bases lay in between. This CDR3 is CASSWPTGGINSPLHF. CDR3 nucleotide sequence: TGTGCCAGCAGCTGGCCAACAGGAGGTATTAATTCACCCCTCCACTTT.

The gene calls are TRBV5-6 and TRBJ1-2; 8 positions match TRBD1. V shed 5 bases, J shed 2 bases, and the junction held 8 bases outside the gene matches. The length of the CDR3 is 15 residues. Germline-derived CDR1 and CDR2 are SGHDT and YYEEEE. The CDR3 region has the DNA TGTGCCAGCAGTTCGGGGGACAGGACCAACTATGGCTACACCTTC. Amino acids: CASSSGDRTNYGYTF.

V is TRBV12-5 and J is TRBJ2-2, with 13 positions matching TRBD2. The V and J ends lost 5 bases and 7 bases, in that order; junction bases with no gene match: 7. Germline V gene data show CDR1 as LGHNT and CDR2 as FRNRAP. This CDR3 spans 16 amino acids. The CDR3 loop reads CASGLGLAGVSGELFF. DNA for the CDR3: TGTGCTAGTGGTCTCGGACTAGCGGGAGTTAGCGGGGAGCTGTTTTTT. The full variable domain, in which reference TRBV12-5 and TRBJ2-2 provide the parts outside the CDR3, is DARVTQTPRHKVTEMGQEVTMRCQPILGHNTVFWYRQTMMQGLELLAYFRNRAPLDDSGMPKDRFSAEMPDATLATLKIQPSEPRDSAVYFCASGLGLAGVSGELFFGEGSRLTVL.

This clone was recorded only once. The chain uses TRBV12-3 or TRBV12-4 and TRBJ1-1; maybe TRBD1 (5 bases). The CDR3 is 13 residues long. The V end lost 2 bases, the J end lost 11 bases, and 15 bases lay between the germline ends. Here the CDR3 reads CASSLFRRGTAFF. The CDR3 DNA is TGTGCCAGCAGTTTATTTCGGCGGGGGACGGCTTTCTTT.

The chain joins TRBV5-1 to TRBJ2-7, with D hard to call. The CDR3 is 13 amino acids. Trimming cost V 2 bases and J 3 bases, with 9 bases left between them. From germline, CDR1 is SGHRS and CDR2 YFSETQ. The CDR3 DNA is TGCGCCAGCAGCTTCGGCAGTTACTACGAGCAGTACTTC. Amino acid sequence: CASSFGSYYEQYF.

The chain is built from TRBV4-1 and TRBJ2-1; TRBD2 aligns across 8 bases. The CDR3 spans 15 residues. The germline V gene encodes CDR1 MGHRA and CDR2 YSYEKL. V was clipped by 4 bases and J by 8 bases; unmatched bases: 10. CDR3 amino acids: CASSPLPGLVDEQFF. CDR3 DNA sequence: TGCGCCAGCAGCCCTCTGCCGGGACTAGTGGATGAGCAGTTCTTC.

The rearrangement joins TRBV30 to TRBJ2-2, with D perhaps matching TRBD1 (5 bases). CDR1 is GTSNPN, CDR2 SVGIG, per germline (reference sequence). V shed 0 bases and J shed 6 bases, with 8 bases lying between them. This CDR3 has 13 amino acids. This chain's CDR3 is CAWSVGVAGELFF. The CDR3 DNA reads as TGTGCCTGGAGTGTAGGGGTGGCCGGGGAGCTGTTTTTT.

This rearrangement joins TRBV28 to TRBJ1-3; D unclear. V lost 8 bases and J lost 6, with 14 bases in between. Germline values: CDR1 MDHEN, CDR2 SYDVKM. The CDR3 is made up of 13 amino acids. This CDR3 is CASLEGSENTIYF. DNA for the CDR3: TGTGCCAGCTTAGAAGGGTCAGAAAACACCATATATTTT.

This chain joins TRBV9 and TRBJ2-1; D uncertain. CDR1 is SGDLS and CDR2 is YYNGEE in the germline V gene. V lost 4 bases, J lost 1 base, and 15 bases lay in between. The CDR3 runs to 16 residues. DNA of the CDR3: TGTGCCAGCAGCTCTAGTCGAGCTATTTCCTACAATGAGCAGTTCTTC. It codes for CASSSSRAISYNEQFF. The whole variable domain, remainder taken from reference TRBV9 and TRBJ2-1, is DSGVTQTPKHLITATGQRVTLRCSPRSGDLSVYWYQQSLDQGLQFLIQYYNGEERAKGNILERFSAQQFPDLHSELNLSSLELGDSALYFCASSSSRAISYNEQFFGPGTRLTVL.

The chain joins TRBV18 to TRBJ2-7, with D tentatively TRBD2 (5 bases). The germline V and J ends were trimmed by 2 bases and 5 bases, with 7 bases remaining between them. The length of the CDR3 is 12 residues. CDR1 and CDR2 (germline): KGHSH, LQKENI. The CDR3 DNA follows: TGTGCCAGCTCACCAGGACTGAACGAGCAGTACTTC. Protein: CASSPGLNEQYF. The entire variable domain, with the rest obtained from reference TRBV18 and TRBJ2-7, is as follows: NAGVMQNPRHLVRRRGQEARLRCSPMKGHSHVYWYRQLPEEGLKFMVYLQKENIIDESGMPKERFSAEFPKEGPSILRIQQVVRGDSAAYFCASSPGLNEQYFGPGTRLTVT.

In DNA, the CDR3 is TGTGCCAGCAGCTGGGCCCAGGGGTACCTCTATGGCTACACCTTC. Translating gives CASSWAQGYLYGYTF. The V and J genes are TRBV5-6 and TRBJ1-2, with D tentatively TRBD1 (6 bases). This CDR3 spans 15 amino acids. Between the trimmed V and J ends, which lost 3 bases and 4 bases, there was a span of 16 bases. Germline CDR1 and CDR2: SGHDT and YYEEEE.